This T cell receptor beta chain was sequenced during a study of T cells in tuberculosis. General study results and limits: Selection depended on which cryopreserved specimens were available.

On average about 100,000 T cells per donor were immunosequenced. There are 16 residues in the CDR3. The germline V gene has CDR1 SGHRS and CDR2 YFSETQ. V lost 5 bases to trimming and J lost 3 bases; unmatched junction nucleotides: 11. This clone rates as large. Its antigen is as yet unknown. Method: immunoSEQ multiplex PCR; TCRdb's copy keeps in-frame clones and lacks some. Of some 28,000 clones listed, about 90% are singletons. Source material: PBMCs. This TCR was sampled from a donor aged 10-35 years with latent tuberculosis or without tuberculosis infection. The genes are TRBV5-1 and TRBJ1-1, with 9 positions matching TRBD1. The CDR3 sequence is CASRYRGRGSHTEAFF. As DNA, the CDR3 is TGCGCCAGCAGATACAGGGGGCGCGGGTCCCACACTGAAGCTTTCTTT.